Presented here are 30 T cell receptor beta chains from one specimen sequenced in a study of cytomegalovirus exposure and HLA in healthy donors. Clones were read by immunoSEQ multiplex PCR, and TCRdb kept only the in-frame ones, dropping some. The sample shows about 120,000 clones, around 89% of them seen only once. The material sequenced was PBMCs. Source of these receptors: a woman aged 18-29 years in good health and CMV-seropositive.

CDR3 residues: CAWAIQGAVTEAFF. The CDR3 DNA follows: TGTGCCTGGGCCATACAGGGGGCCGTCACTGAAGCTTTCTTT. This chain uses TRBV30 with TRBJ1-1, with TRBD1 matching 9 bases. V lost 5 bases, J lost 4 bases, and 8 bases stayed unmatched. The germline CDR1 and CDR2 sequences are GTSNPN and SVGIG (reference sequence). The CDR3 totals 14 residues.

The genes are TRBV15 and TRBJ1-2; TRBD1 is a possible D gene (5 bases). Looked up from germline, CDR1 is LNHNV and CDR2 is YYDKDF (reference sequence). The CDR3 spans 12 residues. Trimming left V 4 bases short and J 8 bases short, with 11 bases between. CDR3 nucleotide sequence: TGTGCCACCAGCACGGGGGGGTACGGCTACACCTTC. It encodes CATSTGGYGYTF.

The chain recombines TRBV19 with TRBJ1-4; unclear D gene. The V and J ends lost 7 bases and 7 bases respectively, with 16 bases between them. The CDR3 has 14 amino acids. CDR1 and CDR2 from the germline V gene are LNHDA and SQIVND (reference sequence). The CDR3 loop reads CASTPPGIGEKLFF. The CDR3 region has the DNA TGTGCCAGTACCCCTCCGGGGATCGGTGAAAAACTGTTTTTT.

The chain couples TRBV4-1 to TRBJ1-4, with D maybe TRBD1 (6 bases). The CDR3 contains 17 residues. The V gene lost 4 bases and the J gene lost 8 bases, with 23 bases spanning the gap. Germline V gene lookup returns CDR1 MGHRA and CDR2 YSYEKL. CDR3 sequence: CASSPLVLAGVVEKLFF. In DNA form, the CDR3 reads TGCGCCAGCAGCCCCCTCGTACTGGCAGGGGTGGTGGAAAAACTGTTTTTT.

The chain uses TRBV11-3 and TRBJ1-1; the D gene is possibly TRBD1 (6 bases). The CDR3 totals 15 residues. Trimming removed 2 bases at V and 1 base at J, with 11 bases between. Germline V gives CDR1 SGHNT, CDR2 YENEEA. The CDR3 sequence is CASSLTPGENTEAFF. CDR3 nucleotide sequence: TGTGCCAGCAGCTTAACACCAGGGGAGAACACTGAAGCTTTCTTT.

The chain has TRBV5-4 and TRBJ1-2; D gene ambiguous. Germline loops: CDR1 SGHNT, CDR2 YYREEE (reference sequence). The CDR3 runs 14 residues. V was clipped by 0 bases and J by 3 bases, with 9 bases between them. The CDR3 DNA sequence: TGTGCCAGCAGCTTGGAACAGCCCTACTATGGCTACACCTTC. Translation: CASSLEQPYYGYTF.

The rearrangement joins TRBV13 to TRBJ2-7; D unclear. The CDR3 sequence is 16 residues long. Trimming left V 5 bases short and J 0 bases short, with 17 bases between. Germline loops: CDR1 PRHDT, CDR2 FYEKMQ (reference sequence). CDR3 in DNA: TGTGCCAGCAGCCCAAAAGAGCGAGCCAGCTCCTACGAGCAGTACTTC. Translating it yields CASSPKERASSYEQYF.

The V gene is TRBV15, the J gene TRBJ2-7, with a weak D call TRBD2 (5 bases). CDR3 length equals 15 residues. Germline V gene sequence: CDR1 LNHNV, CDR2 YYDKDF (reference sequence). V lost 1 base and J 6 bases, leaving 16 bases between the germline ends. The CDR3: CATSRGVGETREQYF. In DNA, the CDR3 is TGTGCCACCAGCAGAGGGGTGGGAGAGACCCGCGAGCAGTACTTC.

The gene calls are TRBV11-2 and TRBJ1-1, with D uncertain. The CDR3 contains 13 residues. V was shortened by 5 bases and J by 3 bases, with 10 bases between the two germline ends. The V gene's germline CDR1 is SGHAT and CDR2 FQNNGV. As DNA, the CDR3 is TGTGCCAGCAGCCCCCCCCAATACACTGAAGCTTTCTTT. Its protein product is CASSPPQYTEAFF.

The V and J genes are TRBV30 and TRBJ2-6, with D possibly being TRBD2 (5 bases). Germline V CDR1 and CDR2: GTSNPN, SVGIG (reference sequence). The V end was cut by 8 bases, the J end by 0 bases, with 8 bases between. The CDR3 sequence is 13 residues long. CDR3 nucleotide sequence: TGTGCCCTCGGGGTCTCTGGGGCCAACGTCCTGACTTTC. Protein product: CALGVSGANVLTF.

J is TRBJ2-3 and V is TRBV6-4; D may be TRBD1 (5 bases). Trimming removed 0 bases at V and 2 bases at J, with 9 bases between. CDR1 is MRHNA, CDR2 SNTAGT, per germline. The CDR3 extends over 15 amino acids. CDR3 sequence reads: CASSDSTDVTDTQYF. CDR3 in DNA: TGTGCCAGCAGTGACTCGACAGACGTCACAGATACGCAGTATTTT.

CDR3 in amino acids: CASSPDRGLRQPQHF. The DNA of the CDR3 is TGTGCCAGCAGTCCTGACAGGGGGCTAAGGCAGCCCCAGCATTTT. This chain links TRBV2 with TRBJ1-5; 10 positions agree with TRBD1. The CDR3 contains 15 residues. V trimming: 5 bases; J trimming: 7 bases; junction bases outside the gene matches: 8. The germline gives CDR1 SNHLY, CDR2 FYNNEI.

The genes are TRBV4-3 and TRBJ2-2, with TRBD2 matching over 9 bases. The CDR3 sequence is 18 residues long. CDR1 and CDR2 (germline): LGHNA, YSLEER. The V gene end was trimmed by 4 bases and the J gene end by 0 bases; junction bases not matched to a gene: 9. CDR3 coding DNA: TGCGCCAGCAGCCCTCAGGGCGGGGGGGGTGCGAACACCGGGGAGCTGTTTTTT. Protein sequence: CASSPQGGGGANTGELFF.

The V and J genes are TRBV13 and TRBJ2-2; 11 bases match TRBD1. The CDR3 extends over 18 amino acids. Germline CDR1 and CDR2: PRHDT and FYEKMQ (reference sequence). With 2 bases clipped from V and 3 bases from J, the junction kept 8 bases outside the gene matches. The CDR3 DNA follows: TGTGCCAGCAGCTTATCTCAGCCGGGACAGGGGGACACCGGGGAGCTGTTTTTT. This encodes CASSLSQPGQGDTGELFF.

This chain links TRBV19 with TRBJ1-2, with 8 nucleotides matching TRBD1. V was pared by 0 bases and J by 5 bases, with 5 bases of the junction left unmatched. This CDR3 region has 15 residues. The germline gives CDR1 LNHDA, CDR2 SQIVND (reference sequence). Written as DNA, the CDR3 is TGTGCCAGTAGTATAGAGGCGACAGGGGATTATGGCTACACCTTC. It yields the protein CASSIEATGDYGYTF.

The CDR3 coding sequence is TGCGCCAGCACCCTTGAAGGACTTCCAGCTGAAGCTTTCTTT. This sequence encodes CASTLEGLPAEAFF. The gene calls are TRBV5-1 and TRBJ1-1; D call uncertain. Germline loops: CDR1 SGHRS, CDR2 YFSETQ. The V end was cut by 6 bases, the J end by 6 bases, with 18 bases between. CDR3 size: 14 residues.

This chain connects TRBV18 to TRBJ1-4; D is possibly TRBD1 (6 bases). This CDR3 has 16 residues. V dropped 3 bases and J dropped 6 bases, with 17 bases sitting between them. Germline V gene data show CDR1 as KGHSH and CDR2 as LQKENI. The CDR3 spells CASSPLTGRGDEKLFF. The DNA for the CDR3 is TGTGCCAGCTCACCGCTTACAGGGAGAGGGGATGAAAAACTGTTTTTT. The variable domain in full, with the rest retrieved from reference TRBV18 and TRBJ1-4, is NAGVMQNPRHLVRRRGQEARLRCSPMKGHSHVYWYRQLPEEGLKFMVYLQKENIIDESGMPKERFSAEFPKEGPSILRIQQVVRGDSAAYFCASSPLTGRGDEKLFFGSGTQLSVL.

The gene calls are TRBV5-4 and TRBJ2-1; 13 nucleotides line up with TRBD2. Germline V gene lookup returns CDR1 SGHNT and CDR2 YYREEE (reference sequence). The CDR3 length is 16 residues. The V segment lost 5 bases and the J segment 5 bases; nucleotides outside the gene matches: 7. CDR3 sequence: CASRLAGGAQNNEQFF. The CDR3 nucleotides read TGTGCCAGCAGACTAGCGGGGGGGGCCCAAAACAATGAGCAGTTCTTC.

The chain joins TRBV10-1 to TRBJ2-5; the match to TRBD1 covers 9 bases. The germline CDR1 and CDR2 sequences are WNHNN and SYGVQD (reference sequence). Trimming removed 4 bases from V and 4 bases from J; junction bases left unmatched: 10. This CDR3 has 16 amino acids. DNA for the CDR3: TGCGCCAGCAGTGGGCACCACAGGGGGCAGCGAGAGACCCAGTACTTC. Translation gives CASSGHHRGQRETQYF.

The chain is built from TRBV4-3 and TRBJ2-3, with 7 bases that match TRBD2. CDR1 and CDR2 (germline): LGHNA, YSLEER. The CDR3 has 17 amino acids. Trimming removed 0 bases from V and 4 bases from J; junction bases left unmatched: 10. CDR3 sequence: CASSQDFGREKADTQYF. In DNA form, the CDR3 reads TGCGCCAGCAGCCAAGATTTTGGGAGGGAGAAGGCAGATACGCAGTATTTT.

This rearrangement joins TRBV29-1 to TRBJ1-2; TRBD1 might be the D (5 bases). CDR1 SQVTM and CDR2 ANQGSEA come from the germline V gene. V lost 4 bases, J lost 6 bases, and 12 bases lay in between. The CDR3 is 12 residues long. This CDR3 is CSVAGGPDGYTF. In DNA form, the CDR3 reads TGCAGCGTTGCGGGGGGACCTGATGGCTACACCTTC.

The chain joins TRBV14 to TRBJ2-3, with 11 bases lining up with TRBD2. This CDR3 has 18 amino acids. V lost 4 bases, J lost 5 bases, and 14 bases stayed unmatched. CDR1 is SGHDN and CDR2 is FVKESK in the germline V gene. The CDR3 is CASSRTPKTSGEVDTQYF. The CDR3 bases are TGTGCCAGCAGCCGTACGCCAAAGACTAGCGGGGAGGTAGATACGCAGTATTTT. Variable domain in full (rest from reference TRBV14 and TRBJ2-3): EAGVTQFPSHSVIEKGQTVTLRCDPISGHDNLYWYRRVMGKEIKFLLHFVKESKQDESGMPNNRFLAERTGGTYSTLKVQPAELEDSGVYFCASSRTPKTSGEVDTQYFGPGTRLTVL.

V and J are TRBV6-1 and TRBJ1-6; perhaps TRBD1 as D (6 bases). Trimming removed 7 bases from V and 10 bases from J, with 14 bases in between. CDR3 length: 13 residues. Germline CDR1 reads MNHNS; CDR2 reads SASEGT. CDR3 in amino acids: CASISSGESPLHF. CDR3 nucleotides: TGTGCCAGCATTAGTTCAGGGGAGTCACCCCTCCACTTT.

V and J are TRBV11-2 and TRBJ2-7, with 12 bases fitting TRBD2. The CDR3 extends over 16 amino acids. Germline lookup yields CDR1 SGHAT and CDR2 FQNNGV. The ends lost 7 bases at V and 4 bases at J; junction bases unmatched: 11. The CDR3 is CASILPSGRVGYEQYF. In DNA, the CDR3 is TGTGCCAGCATCCTCCCTAGCGGGAGGGTCGGGTACGAGCAGTACTTC.

The chain is built from TRBV7-9 and TRBJ2-1; TRBD2 is a possible D gene (6 bases). Trimming took 8 bases from V and 8 from J, leaving 13 bases between them. CDR1 is SEHNR, CDR2 FQNEAQ, per germline (reference sequence). CDR3 length: 12 residues. CDR3 loop: CASAAGGDEQFF. The DNA of the CDR3 is TGTGCCAGCGCAGCGGGCGGGGATGAGCAGTTCTTC. The entire variable domain, with the rest obtained from reference TRBV7-9 and TRBJ2-1, is as follows: DTGVSQNPRHKITKRGQNVTFRCDPISEHNRLYWYRQTLGQGPEFLTYFQNEAQLEKSRLLSDRFSAERPKGSFSTLEIQRTEQGDSAMYLCASAAGGDEQFFGPGTRLTVL.

CDR3 loop: CASSPPRGTGGNEQFF. Written as DNA, the CDR3 is TGTGCCAGCTCACCCCCTCGTGGGACAGGGGGGAATGAGCAGTTCTTC. The chain carries TRBV18 and TRBJ2-1; 11 bases are a match to TRBD1. This CDR3 is 16 amino acids long. Trimming removed 3 bases from V and 7 bases from J; junction bases left unmatched: 8. Per germline, CDR1 KGHSH and CDR2 LQKENI.

The chain employs TRBV6-1 and TRBJ2-7; the match to TRBD1 covers 9 bases. Trimming took 2 bases from V and 1 from J; bases not matched to a gene: 3. CDR1 and CDR2 from the germline V gene are MNHNS and SASEGT. This CDR3 comprises 15 residues. The CDR3 region has the DNA TGTGCCAGCAGTGAATCCGGGACAGGGTCCTACGAGCAGTACTTC. It translates to CASSESGTGSYEQYF.

The gene calls are TRBV7-9 and TRBJ1-2; weak D call: TRBD1 (5 bases). In germline, CDR1 is SEHNR, CDR2 FQNEAQ (reference sequence). The CDR3 has 16 amino acids. V lost 5 bases, J lost 6 bases, and 22 bases lay in between. CDR3 region: CASSPPPTGVLNGYTF. Here the CDR3 DNA reads TGTGCCAGCAGCCCACCTCCCACAGGCGTGCTGAATGGCTACACCTTC.

The CDR3 loop is CASSYSVLAGDNEQFF. Here the CDR3 DNA reads TGTGCCAGCAGTTACTCTGTACTAGCGGGCGACAATGAGCAGTTCTTC. This sequence joins TRBV6-6 and TRBJ2-1; 9 bases are a match to TRBD2. Trimming cost V 0 bases and J 5 bases; bases outside gene matches: 5. Germline CDR1 and CDR2: MNHNY and SVGAGI (reference sequence). CDR3 size: 16 residues.

J is TRBJ2-7 and V is TRBV6-5; TRBD2 matches 7 bases. The CDR3 is 13 residues long. Germline V CDR1 and CDR2: MNHEY, SVGAGI. With 5 bases clipped from V and 4 bases from J, the junction kept 5 bases outside the gene matches. The CDR3: CASSPGTMYEQYF. DNA of the CDR3: TGTGCCAGCAGTCCCGGGACTATGTACGAGCAGTACTTC.